This TCR beta chain was identified in a study of T-cell memory formation after mild COVID-19. In the study overall: For the most part, TCR clusters were specific to one donor. Study-level points and caveats: Mostly located in CM and EM were contracting CD4+ clones, with contracting CD8+ clones located in EMRA. Pre-infection memory held some responding clones, suggesting pre-existing cross-reactive T cells responded.

Remarks on this clonotype: Its antigen is unknown.

Germline V gene data show CDR1 as SGHVS and CDR2 as FNYEAQ. CDR3 length equals 15 residues. The V and J ends lost 2 bases and 6 bases, in that order; junction bases with no gene match: 8. TCRdb reanalysed the 5' RACE reads using MiXCR and keeps one entry per CDR3 protein. The sample lists about 470,000 distinct CDR3 sequences, 15% to 20% occurring once. The TCR originated in an adult woman who had mild COVID-19 (a few samples of this study predate the infection). Cell type and time point are not known. This chain uses TRBV7-6 with TRBJ2-7; 9 nucleotides match TRBD2. The sample was PBMCs or a T cell subset sorted from them (not recorded which). The chain's CDR3 is CASSLQPSGKVEQYF. Here the CDR3 DNA reads TGTGCCAGCAGCTTACAACCTAGCGGGAAGGTCGAGCAGTACTTC.